Listed below are T cell receptor beta chains from one sample, sequenced in a study of human T cells and chemical hapten exposure. TCRdb passed the RACE reads through MiXCR, listing each CDR3 protein once. The data show more than 300,000 distinct CDR3 sequences, around 5.5% seen once. Source: whole blood, taken in connection with sensitization to the hapten diphenylcyclopropenone (DPC). These receptors were obtained from a woman aged 18 to 35 with alopecia areata. Some clones in this sample may be carry-over from other donors' samples. CDR3s include the opening cysteine and the closing phenylalanine or tryptophan. Fields, in order: V gene, clone size, D gene, J gene, CDR3 DNA, CDR3 protein. D genes are given only for firm matches. Clone size, where shown, is once, few, many, or a class for clones that have expanded.

TRBV3-1	many	-	TRBJ2-3	TGTGCCAGCAGCCAAGTGGGACCTGCAGATACGCAGTATTTT	CASSQVGPADTQYF
TRBV5-1	few	-	TRBJ1-5	TGCGCCAGCAGCCCCAGCGGCGGGCTTGGTCAGCCCCAGCATTTT	CASSPSGGLGQPQHF
TRBV6-5	many	-	TRBJ2-5	TGTGCCAGCAGTATCCGGGACGGGGAGACCCAGTACTTC	CASSIRDGETQYF
TRBV5-6	many	TRBD1	TRBJ1-1	TGTGCCAGCAGCTTGTTGGGACAGCTGAACACTGAAGCTTTCTTT	CASSLLGQLNTEAFF
TRBV4-3	many	-	TRBJ1-1	TGCGCCAGCAGCCAAGATGCCGGGAACACTGAAGCTTTCTTT	CASSQDAGNTEAFF
TRBV12-5	few	-	TRBJ2-2	TGTGCTAGTGGATCCACTGGACAGCTAGGGACCGGGGAGCTGTTTTTT	CASGSTGQLGTGELFF
TRBV5-1	many	TRBD1	TRBJ2-7	TGCGCCAGCAGCCCGGACAGGGATGTCAACGAGCAGTACTTC	CASSPDRDVNEQYF
TRBV10-3	many	TRBD1	TRBJ2-2	TGTGCCATCAGAGACCGGACAGGAGACACCGGGGAGCTGTTTTTT	CAIRDRTGDTGELFF
TRBV6-5	many	-	TRBJ2-7	TGTGCCAGCAGTTACGAGGGAACAGGGAAGGCCTACGAGCAGTACTTC	CASSYEGTGKAYEQYF
TRBV6-6	-	-	TRBJ2-7	TGTGCCAGCAGTTACTCCCAGCAGTTCTACGAGCAGTACTTC	CASSYSQQFYEQYF
TRBV4-3	few	-	TRBJ1-6	TGCGCCAGCAGCCAAGGGGTCAATTCACCCCTCCACTTT	CASSQGVNSPLHF
TRBV24-1	few	-	TRBJ1-5	TGTGCCACCAGTGAAGAGAACAGCAATCAGCCCCAGCATTTT	CATSEENSNQPQHF
TRBV20-1	many	-	TRBJ1-5	TGCAGTGCTCAAACAGGGCAGGAAAATCAGCCCCAGCATTTT	CSAQTGQENQPQHF
TRBV6-2/TRBV6-3	many	-	TRBJ1-5	TGTGCCAGCAGCCAAACCACTCAGCCCCAGCATTTT	CASSQTTQPQHF
TRBV6-1	many	-	TRBJ1-4	TGTGCCAGCAGGCGGACGGCAAAACCCGCAGCTAATGAAAAACTGTTTTTT	CASRRTAKPAANEKLFF
TRBV6-6	few	-	TRBJ2-7	TGTGCCAGCAGTTATCCCCCTTGGGGCTACGAGCAGTACTTC	CASSYPPWGYEQYF
TRBV6-1	few	-	TRBJ2-5	TGTGCCAGCAGTGCTAGACAGCTCCAAGAGACCCAGTACTTC	CASSARQLQETQYF
TRBV10-3	many	-	TRBJ1-4	TGTGCCGTGCGGGGGTCTCTGAGGGAAAAACTGTTTTTT	CAVRGSLREKLFF
TRBV4-1	many	-	TRBJ1-1	TGCGCCAGCAGCCCCGCGTACGTCGTCCGGGGGGCAGATGAAGCTTTCTTT	CASSPAYVVRGADEAFF
TRBV3-1	-	-	TRBJ2-7	TGTGCCAGCAGCCTCCACTCGGGGGTTTCACGGGAGCAGTACTTC	CASSLHSGVSREQYF
TRBV7-9	many	-	TRBJ1-5	TGTGCCAGCAGCTTAGCAGGGCACAATCAGCCCCAGCATTTT	CASSLAGHNQPQHF
TRBV6-5	many	-	TRBJ1-1	TGTGCCAGCACCCGAACCGGGGGTATAAACACTGAAGCTTTCTTT	CASTRTGGINTEAFF
TRBV20-1	many	TRBD1	TRBJ1-6	TGCAGTGCTAGGAAGACAGGGTTCAATTCACCCCTCCACTTT	CSARKTGFNSPLHF
TRBV27	few	-	TRBJ2-7	TGTGCCAGCAGCCCTTCAGGGGCGAGCTACGAGCAGTACTTC	CASSPSGASYEQYF
TRBV27	many	-	TRBJ2-1	TGTGCCAGCAGTTTCCCCGGGCCCGACAATGAGCAGTTCTTC	CASSFPGPDNEQFF
TRBV25-1	many	-	TRBJ2-3	TGTGCCAGCAGCGAAGCTCCCGGGGGCACAGATACGCAGTATTTT	CASSEAPGGTDTQYF
TRBV4-3	-	TRBD2	TRBJ2-3	TGCGCCAGCAGCCGGAGACTAGCGGGGGGGTTTGGGAGCACAGATACGCAGTATTTT	CASSRRLAGGFGSTDTQYF
TRBV6-1	many	-	TRBJ1-1	TGTGCCAGCAGTGAGTTTGGGGAAGCTTTCTTT	CASSEFGEAFF
TRBV6-2/TRBV6-3	many	-	TRBJ1-1	TGTGCCAGCTCCCGAGAACAGGGAGTGACTGAAGCTTTCTTT	CASSREQGVTEAFF
TRBV6-5	-	-	TRBJ1-2	TGTGCCAGCAGTTACGCAGTGGGGAACTATGGCTACACCTTC	CASSYAVGNYGYTF
TRBV4-1	many	-	TRBJ1-5	TGCGCCAGCAGCCAGGCCGACCGGGATAGCAATCAGCCCCAGCATTTT	CASSQADRDSNQPQHF
TRBV15	few	-	TRBJ1-3	TGTGCCACCAGCAGAGATAATTCCGGTTCTGGAAACACCATATATTTT	CATSRDNSGSGNTIYF
TRBV6-6	few	-	TRBJ1-1	TGTGCCAGCAACGGTGAAGCTTTCTTT	CASNGEAFF
TRBV3-1	many	-	TRBJ2-4	TGTGCCAGCAGCCAAGGATCGCAGCTAGCCAAAAACATTCAGTACTTC	CASSQGSQLAKNIQYF
TRBV4-3	-	TRBD1	TRBJ1-4	TGCGCCAGCAGCTCCCCCGGGACAGGGATCTTTGGAAGTGAAAAACTGTTTTTT	CASSSPGTGIFGSEKLFF
TRBV7-2	few	TRBD2	TRBJ2-3	TGTGCCAGCAGCAGTCACCCCGGGACTAGCGGGGGGGAGCAGTATTTT	CASSSHPGTSGGEQYF
TRBV20-1	many	-	TRBJ1-6	TGCAGTGCTCCAGAGGGGCGGAATTCACCCCTCCACTTT	CSAPEGRNSPLHF
TRBV7-8	many	TRBD1	TRBJ2-7	TGTGCCAGCAGCGGTCGGGACAGGTACTACGAGCAGTACTTC	CASSGRDRYYEQYF
TRBV21-1	-	-	TRBJ2-3	TGTGCCAGCAGCAACCAAGGGGGGACAGTCCCTAGTCAGTATTTT	CASSNQGGTVPSQYF
TRBV3-1	-	TRBD1	TRBJ1-2	TGTGCCAGCAGCCTCCCATCCGGGACAGGGGTGCATGGCTACACCTTC	CASSLPSGTGVHGYTF
TRBV20-1	many	-	TRBJ2-7	TGCAGTGCTAGAGATTGGAACAGGGACGACGAGCAGTACTTC	CSARDWNRDDEQYF
TRBV7-8	few	-	TRBJ2-1	TGTGCCAGCAGCTCCCGGGGCCCCGGGGATGAGCAGTTCTTC	CASSSRGPGDEQFF
TRBV18	few	TRBD1	TRBJ1-1	TGTGCCAGCTCATGGACCGGGACAGGGGGCGCGGGAACTGAAGCTTTCTTT	CASSWTGTGGAGTEAFF
TRBV6-2/TRBV6-3	-	TRBD2	TRBJ2-3	TGTGCCAGCTGGCGGGGGTTGAGCACAGATACGCAGTATTTT	CASWRGLSTDTQYF
TRBV7-9	-	TRBD1	TRBJ1-2	TGTGCCAGCAGCCAGGGACAGGGGGCCTGGACTAACTATGGCTACACCTTC	CASSQGQGAWTNYGYTF
TRBV6-2/TRBV6-3	few	TRBD2	TRBJ2-3	TGTGCCAGCAGAGGATTTGGGACTAGCGGTTCAGATACGCAGTATTTT	CASRGFGTSGSDTQYF
TRBV10-3	many	-	TRBJ1-2	TGTGCCATCAGCGTAGACGAAGGAGGCTACACCTTC	CAISVDEGGYTF
TRBV29-1	many	TRBD1	TRBJ2-5	TGCAGCGTTGATCTTACTGCAGGGGGCGTAAAAGGAGAGACCCAGTACTTC	CSVDLTAGGVKGETQYF
TRBV4-3	many	TRBD2	TRBJ2-5	TGCGCCAGCAGCCAAGATCGAGCGGGGGGGCCCCAGGAGACCCAGTACTTC	CASSQDRAGGPQETQYF
TRBV10-3	-	-	TRBJ1-3	TGTGCCATCAGTGTACAGAGCTCTGGAAACACCATATATTTT	CAISVQSSGNTIYF